The next 31 T cell receptor beta chains were all read from a single sample in a study of shared clonotypes between healthy human individuals. TCRdb's copy holds only in-frame clones and misses some; the assay was immunoSEQ multiplex PCR. The data hold about 2.4 million clones, with roughly 93% observed a single time. The specimen sequenced was naive CD4+ T cells from PBMCs. Subset indicated: CD45RA+ positively selected. Receptors originate from a young man in good health. Some clones in this sample may be carry-over from other donors' samples.

This chain uses TRBV7-3 with TRBJ1-2; D gene ambiguous. V lost 3 bases, J lost 1 base, and 12 bases lay in between. Germline V lookup: CDR1 SGHTA, CDR2 FQGTGA. The CDR3 is 15 residues long. The CDR3 loop is CASSLYSGFNYGYTF. DNA for the CDR3: TGTGCCAGCAGCTTGTACTCGGGGTTTAACTATGGCTACACCTTC. Looking up the rest from reference TRBV7-3 and TRBJ1-2 gives the full variable domain: GAGVSQTPSNKVTEKGKYVELRCDPISGHTALYWYRQSLGQGPEFLIYFQGTGAADDSGLPNDRFFAVRPEGSVSTLKIQRTERGDSAVYLCASSLYSGFNYGYTFGSGTRLTVV.

The CDR3 here is CASSAGQHGPEQYF. CDR3 bases: TGTGCCAGCAGCGCCGGGCAGCACGGGCCCGAGCAGTACTTC. V gene TRBV9 combines with J gene TRBJ2-7, with D uncertain. Germline values: CDR1 SGDLS, CDR2 YYNGEE. The germline V and J ends were trimmed by 3 bases and 6 bases, with 16 bases remaining between them. This CDR3 is 14 amino acids long.

This clone showed up just once. This chain joins TRBV6-1 and TRBJ1-2; maybe TRBD1 (5 bases). The CDR3 consists of 13 residues. Germline V gene sequence: CDR1 MNHNS, CDR2 SASEGT. Deletions cut 6 bases from V and 5 bases from J, with 13 bases between. CDR3 nucleotides: TGTGCCAGCAGGCCGGGACCGGGGTATGGCTACACCTTC. Translated: CASRPGPGYGYTF.

The chain employs TRBV5-1 and TRBJ1-2, with 8 positions matching TRBD1. Trimming removed 4 bases from V and 3 bases from J; junction bases left unmatched: 8. Germline assignment: CDR1 SGHRS and CDR2 YFSETQ. The CDR3 has 15 residues. In DNA, the CDR3 is TGCGCCAGCAGCGCGATCCCGGGACAGGACTATGGCTACACCTTC. It encodes CASSAIPGQDYGYTF.

The chain recombines TRBV19 with TRBJ1-2; perhaps TRBD1 as D (5 bases). CDR1 and CDR2 (germline): LNHDA, SQIVND (reference sequence). Between the trimmed V and J ends, which lost 5 bases and 8 bases, there was a span of 24 bases. The CDR3 totals 16 residues. The CDR3 is CASSAPGTASVWGYTF. DNA of the CDR3: TGTGCCAGTAGTGCCCCCGGGACGGCGTCGGTGTGGGGCTACACCTTC.

The chain is built from TRBV11-2 and TRBJ1-3; D is unclear. This CDR3 spans 15 amino acids. V shed 5 bases and J shed 0 bases, with 11 bases lying between them. Germline assignment: CDR1 SGHAT and CDR2 FQNNGV. The CDR3 sequence: CASSPSWISGNTIYF. CDR3 nucleotides: TGTGCCAGCAGCCCCTCATGGATCTCTGGAAACACCATATATTTT.

This chain joins TRBV6-5 and TRBJ2-7; tentatively, D is TRBD2 (5 bases). The CDR3 has 15 amino acids. Germline V gene sequence: CDR1 MNHEY, CDR2 SVGAGI. Trimming removed 4 bases at V and 0 bases at J, with 13 bases between. Here the CDR3 DNA reads TGTGCCAGCAGTTCCTATTTAGGGAGCTCCTACGAGCAGTACTTC. It translates to CASSSYLGSSYEQYF.

The genes are TRBV2 and TRBJ1-3; TRBD1 aligns across 11 bases. This CDR3 spans 17 amino acids. Germline trimming cut 5 bases from V and 0 bases from J; bases unmatched to any gene: 6. CDR1 is SNHLY and CDR2 is FYNNEI in the germline V gene. This chain's CDR3 is CASSRTGGGYSGNTIYF. The CDR3 DNA reads as TGTGCCAGCAGTCGGACAGGGGGCGGCTACTCTGGAAACACCATATATTTT.

The rearrangement links TRBV5-1 to TRBJ2-1, with 8 bases fitting TRBD1. The CDR3 is 14 residues long. Per the germline V gene, CDR1 is SGHRS and CDR2 is YFSETQ. After removal of 6 bases from V and 6 bases from J, the junction contained 8 bases not matched to a gene. CDR3 in DNA: TGCGCCAGCATCCCGCAGGGGGCGGGCAATGAGCAGTTCTTC. Encoded protein: CASIPQGAGNEQFF. Together with reference TRBV5-1 and TRBJ2-1, the CDR3 gives the full variable domain: KAGVTQTPRYLIKTRGQQVTLSCSPISGHRSVSWYQQTPGQGLQFLFEYFSETQRNKGNFPGRFSGRQFSNSRSEMNVSTLELGDSALYLCASIPQGAGNEQFFGPGTRLTVL.

The rearrangement uses TRBV29-1 and TRBJ1-1, with D uncertain. Looked up from germline, CDR1 is SQVTM and CDR2 is ANQGSEA. This CDR3 spans 13 amino acids. With 7 bases removed from V and 1 base from J, the gap between germline ends came to 13 bases. CDR3 bases: TGCAGCGCCTCTCAGGCTGCGAACACTGAAGCTTTCTTT. Its translation is CSASQAANTEAFF.

In nucleotides, the CDR3 is TGCGCCAGCAGCACGGGACAAACCCAAGAGACCCAGTACTTC. Its protein product is CASSTGQTQETQYF. The chain couples TRBV5-1 to TRBJ2-5; the D gene is possibly TRBD1 (6 bases). In germline, CDR1 is SGHRS, CDR2 YFSETQ. This CDR3 contains 14 residues. The germline V and J ends were trimmed by 4 bases and 1 base, with 11 bases remaining between them. The full variable domain, in which reference TRBV5-1 and TRBJ2-5 provide the parts outside the CDR3, is KAGVTQTPRYLIKTRGQQVTLSCSPISGHRSVSWYQQTPGQGLQFLFEYFSETQRNKGNFPGRFSGRQFSNSRSEMNVSTLELGDSALYLCASSTGQTQETQYFGPGTRLLVL.

The chain has TRBV7-2 and TRBJ2-2; D may correspond to TRBD1 or TRBD2 (7 bases each). Trimming removed 4 bases at V and 7 bases at J, with 13 bases between. CDR1 is SGHTA and CDR2 is FQGNSA in the germline V gene. The CDR3 totals 14 residues. CDR3 region: CASSSGQRGGELFF. The CDR3 DNA reads TGTGCCAGCAGCTCGGGACAGCGGGGCGGGGAGCTGTTTTTT.

The chain combines TRBV28 with TRBJ1-2, with TRBD1 matching over 8 bases. V dropped 4 bases and J dropped 14; count of bases not matched to a gene: 6. Germline V gives CDR1 MDHEN, CDR2 SYDVKM. The CDR3 is 11 amino acids. The CDR3 loop is CASSSDRAFTF. As DNA, the CDR3 is TGTGCCAGCAGTTCGGACAGGGCCTTTACCTTC.

The V call is TRBV5-8, the J call TRBJ2-1; the match to TRBD2 covers 12 bases. The germline V gene has CDR1 SGHTS and CDR2 YDEGEE. Trimming at V came to 7 bases and at J to 4 bases, leaving 3 bases not matched to a gene. The CDR3 sequence is 14 residues long. The CDR3 loop is CASSSGRAYNEQFF. The DNA of the CDR3 is TGTGCCAGCTCTAGCGGGAGGGCGTACAATGAGCAGTTCTTC.

The gene calls are TRBV10-1 and TRBJ1-6; the match to TRBD1 covers 10 bases. The CDR3 contains 14 residues. The junction had 6 bases not matched to a gene; V was cut back by 6 bases and J by 10 bases. CDR1 WNHNN and CDR2 SYGVQD come from the germline V gene (reference sequence). The CDR3 is CASSTGTGESPLHF. CDR3 nucleotides: TGCGCCAGCAGCACCGGGACAGGGGAATCACCCCTCCACTTT.

J is TRBJ2-7 and V is TRBV4-1; tentative D call: TRBD1 (6 bases). Trimming shortened V by 0 bases and J by 0 bases, and 12 bases separated the two germline ends. This CDR3 has 16 residues. Germline CDR1 reads MGHRA; CDR2 reads YSYEKL. CDR3 amino acids: CASSQDKQGTSYEQYF. CDR3 bases: TGCGCCAGCAGCCAAGATAAACAGGGCACCTCCTACGAGCAGTACTTC.

This sequence joins TRBV7-2 and TRBJ2-7, with D perhaps given as TRBD1 or TRBD2 (5 bases each). V was cut by 8 bases and J by 2 bases, with 10 bases left in between. Looked up from germline, CDR1 is SGHTA and CDR2 is FQGNSA. The CDR3 is 12 amino acids. The CDR3 is CASGDPAYEQYF. The CDR3 nucleotides read TGTGCCAGCGGGGACCCCGCCTACGAGCAGTACTTC.

This clone has just one count. The rearrangement links TRBV14 to TRBJ2-2; D is undetermined. This CDR3 region has 15 residues. Germline lookup yields CDR1 SGHDN and CDR2 FVKESK. Between the trimmed V and J ends, which lost 1 base and 0 bases, there was a span of 6 bases. The DNA for the CDR3 is TGTGCCAGCAGCCAAGCCACCGCGAACACCGGGGAGCTGTTTTTT. It is translated as CASSQATANTGELFF.

The chain uses TRBV6-1 and TRBJ1-4, with a tentative D call TRBD1 (6 bases). This CDR3 is built from 15 residues. From germline, CDR1 is MNHNS and CDR2 SASEGT. V gave up 7 bases and J gave up 2 bases, with 14 bases separating them. The CDR3 DNA reads TGTGCCAGCACTCGTTCGGGGGGCACTAATGAAAAACTGTTTTTT. The encoded protein is CASTRSGGTNEKLFF.

With regard to this clone: This CDR3 is also generated by other DNA sequences in the sample. The chain links TRBV10-3 to TRBJ1-5; possibly TRBD1 for D (6 bases). Germline CDR1 and CDR2: ENHRY and SYGVKD. The V end lost 0 bases, the J end lost 4 bases, and 7 bases lay between the germline ends. The CDR3 sequence is 14 residues long. CDR3 nucleotides: TGTGCCATCAGTGAGTCAGGGGGAAATCAGCCCCAGCATTTT. This sequence encodes CAISESGGNQPQHF.

V gene TRBV2 combines with J gene TRBJ1-1; D not resolved. CDR1 is SNHLY, CDR2 FYNNEI, per germline. This CDR3 contains 15 residues. With 2 bases removed from V and 4 bases from J, the gap between germline ends came to 14 bases. Here the CDR3 DNA reads TGTGCCAGCAGTGAATTCCCCTTCCTCAGCACTGAAGCTTTCTTT. It codes for CASSEFPFLSTEAFF.

This clone occurred once. This rearrangement joins TRBV11-1 to TRBJ2-5; D might be TRBD2 (5 bases). The germline CDR1 and CDR2 sequences are SGHAT and FQDESV (reference sequence). The CDR3 length is 14 residues. V gave up 2 bases and J gave up 4 bases, with 11 bases separating them. The CDR3 DNA reads TGTGCCAGCAGCTTATCCCCTGGGAGAGAGACCCAGTACTTC. Translated: CASSLSPGRETQYF.

This chain joins TRBV7-3 and TRBJ2-3; D may correspond to TRBD1 or TRBD2 (5 bases each). Germline assignment: CDR1 SGHTA and CDR2 FQGTGA. V lost 5 bases and J lost 2, with 11 bases in between. This CDR3 has 14 amino acids. The CDR3 DNA reads as TGTGCCAGCAGCACCGTTGGGACCACAGATACGCAGTATTTT. Translated: CASSTVGTTDTQYF. Filled out from reference TRBV7-3 and TRBJ2-3, the complete variable domain reads GAGVSQTPSNKVTEKGKYVELRCDPISGHTALYWYRQSLGQGPEFLIYFQGTGAADDSGLPNDRFFAVRPEGSVSTLKIQRTERGDSAVYLCASSTVGTTDTQYFGPGTRLTVL.

The chain is built from TRBV7-9 and TRBJ2-5; 9 bases agree with TRBD2. Judging by the DNA end, TRBJ2-7 fits better; the J call may be wrong. Germline V gene lookup returns CDR1 SEHNR and CDR2 FQNEAQ (reference sequence). The CDR3 length is 16 residues. Written as DNA, the CDR3 is TGTGCCAGCAGCGGAGGGGAGAGCGGGAGGTACTACGAGCAGTACTTC. Protein: CASSGGESGRYYEQYF.

This rearrangement joins TRBV20-1 to TRBJ2-4; D unresolved. Trimming took off 3 bases at V and 6 bases at J, with 6 bases between the two ends. The CDR3 is made up of 11 amino acids. Germline CDR1 DFQATT, CDR2 SNEGSKA (reference sequence). The CDR3 sequence: CSARELNIQYF. CDR3 nucleotides: TGCAGTGCTAGGGAGTTAAACATTCAGTACTTC.

This clone has just one count. The chain is built from TRBV2 and TRBJ2-7, with 16 bases matching TRBD2. CDR3 length equals 15 residues. The V gene end was trimmed by 7 bases and the J gene end by 2 bases; junction bases not matched to a gene: 2. The V gene's germline CDR1 is SNHLY and CDR2 FYNNEI. The CDR3 DNA follows: TGTGCCAGCAAAGGGACTAGCGGGAGGGCCTACGAGCAGTACTTC. Its translation is CASKGTSGRAYEQYF.

The rearrangement uses TRBV30 and TRBJ1-1, with 7 bases identical to TRBD1. V gave up 0 bases and J gave up 6 bases; unmatched junction bases: 1. Germline assignment: CDR1 GTSNPN and CDR2 SVGIG (reference sequence). The CDR3 totals 12 residues. The CDR3 DNA follows: TGTGCCTGGAGTGTCCAGGGGGCTGAAGCTTTCTTT. Encoded protein: CAWSVQGAEAFF.

The V and J genes are TRBV13 and TRBJ2-3; a weak D match, TRBD1 (6 bases). Looked up from germline, CDR1 is PRHDT and CDR2 is FYEKMQ (reference sequence). Trimming pared 1 base from V and 1 base from J, leaving 27 bases between. This CDR3 is built from 21 residues. CDR3 nucleotide sequence: TGTGCCAGCAGCTTAGTAGGTTGGTTCCAGGGGCCAATACCCCGCACAGATACGCAGTATTTT. The encoded protein is CASSLVGWFQGPIPRTDTQYF.

J is TRBJ1-3 and V is TRBV11-2; 7 nucleotides line up with TRBD1. The CDR3 length is 16 residues. CDR1 SGHAT and CDR2 FQNNGV come from the germline V gene. V lost 5 bases, J lost 0 bases, and 7 bases stayed unmatched. The CDR3 DNA is TGTGCCAGCAGCCTTCCCGGGACAGCCTCTGGAAACACCATATATTTT. Its protein product is CASSLPGTASGNTIYF.

This clone was seen just once. Other DNA sequences from this sample encode an identical CDR3 as well. Written as DNA, the CDR3 is TGCAGTGCTAGTTCAGACGAGACCCAGTACTTC. The encoded protein is CSASSDETQYF. V usage is TRBV20-1 and J usage is TRBJ2-5; no clear D. This CDR3 contains 11 residues. Germline CDR1 is DFQATT and CDR2 is SNEGSKA (reference sequence). V lost 3 bases and J lost 5, with 7 bases in between.

This chain links TRBV16 with TRBJ1-4; no definite D call. CDR1 and CDR2 (germline): KGHSY, FQNENV. The CDR3 extends over 17 amino acids. V shed 0 bases and J shed 10 bases, with 21 bases lying between them. DNA of the CDR3: TGTGCCAGCAGCCAATCGAGACGTTCAGGAAGCTATGGAAAACTGTTTTTT. Encoded protein: CASSQSRRSGSYGKLFF.